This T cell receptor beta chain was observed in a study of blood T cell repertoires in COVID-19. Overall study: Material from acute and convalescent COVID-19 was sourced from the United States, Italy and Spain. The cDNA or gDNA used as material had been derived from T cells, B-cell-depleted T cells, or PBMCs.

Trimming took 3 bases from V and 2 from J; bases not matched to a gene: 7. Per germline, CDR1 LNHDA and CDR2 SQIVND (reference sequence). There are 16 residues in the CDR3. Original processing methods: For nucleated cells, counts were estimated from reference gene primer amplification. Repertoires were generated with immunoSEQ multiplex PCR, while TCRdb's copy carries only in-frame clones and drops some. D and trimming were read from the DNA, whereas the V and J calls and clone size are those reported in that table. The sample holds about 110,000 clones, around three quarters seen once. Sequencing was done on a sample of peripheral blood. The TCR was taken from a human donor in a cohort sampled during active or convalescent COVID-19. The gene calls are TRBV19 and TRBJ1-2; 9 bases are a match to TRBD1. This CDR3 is CASSMWTGVQNYGYTF. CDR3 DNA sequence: TGTGCCAGTAGTATGTGGACAGGGGTACAGAACTATGGCTACACCTTC.